This T cell receptor beta chain was sequenced in a study of blood T cell repertoires in COVID-19. Across the whole study: From T cells, B-cell-depleted T cells, or PBMCs came the material, which was cDNA or gDNA.

This clone was recorded only once. In the original processing: Estimates of nucleated cell counts were drawn from the amplification of reference gene primers. Assay: immunoSEQ multiplex PCR; the TCRdb copy retains only in-frame clones and omits some. The DNA was the basis for D and trimming; V, J and clone size are from that table. The profile shows about 240,000 clones, approximately 80% of them singletons. The CDR3 sequence is 16 residues long. V trimming: 0 bases; J trimming: 5 bases; junction bases outside the gene matches: 5. Germline V lookup: CDR1 SGDLS, CDR2 YYNGEE. The chain uses TRBV9 and TRBJ2-3; TRBD1 matches 11 bases. The sequenced sample was peripheral blood. The source is a man under 40 who had recovered from COVID-19. CDR3 nucleotide sequence: TGTGCCAGCAGCGTAGCTTGGGACAGGGGGAGAGATACGCAGTATTTT. Translated: CASSVAWDRGRDTQYF.